The 5 T cell receptor beta chains reported below all come from one sample, sequenced in a study of cytomegalovirus exposure and HLA in healthy donors. PCR primers comprised 60 Vbeta and 13 Jbeta primers. Profiling relied on immunoSEQ multiplex PCR, and the TCRdb table lists in-frame clones only, not all of them. Here the sample spans around 92,000 clones, about four fifths being singletons. Specimen: PBMCs. The receptors shown here come from a female donor in good health and CMV-seropositive.

The chain combines TRBV29-1 with TRBJ2-2; D gene unclear. Germline CDR1 reads SQVTM; CDR2 reads ANQGSEA. V was shortened by 6 bases and J by 5 bases, with 10 bases between the two germline ends. This CDR3 region has 12 residues. CDR3 nucleotide sequence: TGCAGCGTCCTCCCCGGGACCGGGGAGCTGTTTTTT. It yields the protein CSVLPGTGELFF.

The genes are TRBV6-6 and TRBJ2-7; 7 bases are a match to TRBD1. The germline gives CDR1 MNHNY, CDR2 SVGAGI (reference sequence). With V trimmed by 6 bases and J by 4 bases, 6 bases remained unmatched. The length of the CDR3 is 13 residues. CDR3 coding DNA: TGTGCCAGCAGACAGGGGTTGCTTTACGAGCAGTACTTC. This codes for CASRQGLLYEQYF.

This chain uses TRBV27 with TRBJ1-1; 7 bases are a match to TRBD1. CDR1 is MNHEY and CDR2 is SMNVEV in the germline V gene (reference sequence). This CDR3 is built from 15 residues. V lost 6 bases to trimming and J lost 7 bases; unmatched junction nucleotides: 14. The CDR3 DNA reads as TGTGCCAGCAGGCCTGTCCAAAGGGGGCAAATTGAAGCTTTCTTT. This encodes CASRPVQRGQIEAFF.

This clone was seen a few times. This sequence joins TRBV4-2 and TRBJ1-3, with TRBD1 as a possible D gene (5 bases). V was cut by 0 bases and J by 0 bases, with 12 bases left in between. The germline gives CDR1 LGHNA, CDR2 YNFKEQ. This CDR3 comprises 17 residues. CDR3 loop: CASSQDVRTHSGNTIYF. CDR3 DNA: TGTGCCAGCAGCCAAGATGTCAGGACACACTCTGGAAACACCATATATTTT.

This clone has a handful of counts. J is TRBJ2-7 and V is TRBV6-5; a weak D match, TRBD1 (6 bases). This CDR3 comprises 13 residues. Trimming removed 2 bases from V and 5 bases from J, with 10 bases in between. Germline lookup yields CDR1 MNHEY and CDR2 SVGAGI. The CDR3 bases are TGTGCCAGCAGTTACGGGGCAGGGGACGAGCAGTACTTC. It yields the protein CASSYGAGDEQYF.